This T cell receptor (beta chain) was obtained from a study of T cells after yellow fever vaccination. For the study at large: Preparation of fractions with low cell numbers was performed using SMART-Seq v4 Ultra Low Input.

From the 5' RACE reads, TCRdb called clonotypes with MiXCR, one entry per CDR3 protein. The sample lists a few hundred thousand distinct CDR3 sequences, roughly 6.8% occurring once. Turning to this clonotype: Its specificity is unknown.

The study, taken as a whole, reports: When the response was secondary, it was weaker but reached its peak faster, day 5 versus 15. Boosting was followed by the reappearance of most primary-vaccination clones (roughly 95% CD4, 85% to 90% CD8). Clonotype sharing between CD4 and CD8 compartments was small.

CDR3 length: 19 amino acids. V shed 6 bases and J shed 2 bases, with 29 bases lying between them. Germline values: CDR1 MGHDK, CDR2 SYGVNS. Sample: PBMCs, taken 35 to 50 days after the first yellow fever vaccination. The clonotype originates from a man younger than 35 who received the YFV17D yellow fever vaccine. The chain carries TRBV25-1 and TRBJ2-7, with D hard to call. CDR3 bases: TGTGCCAGCAGCGAACTTTTGAGTCAAGGCTTGGGGTCTCCCTACGAGCAGTACTTC. Its protein product is CASSELLSQGLGSPYEQYF.